The 9 T cell receptor beta chains in this list originate from one sample, sequenced in a study of T cell changes during pregnancy in multiple sclerosis. Here immunoSEQ multiplex PCR was the method, and the copy in TCRdb shows in-frame clones only, minus some. The table shows about 20,000 clones, with 91% occurring only once. The sequenced sample was CD4+ T cells from peripheral blood mononuclear cells, obtained in the third trimester of pregnancy. The receptors were sampled from a female donor in good health, enrolled as a control in a pregnancy study.

The genes are TRBV19 and TRBJ2-5; D is perhaps TRBD1 (6 bases). The CDR3 sequence is 16 residues long. V lost 3 bases, J lost 1 base, and 15 bases lay in between. Per germline, CDR1 LNHDA and CDR2 SQIVND (reference sequence). The CDR3 DNA is TGTGCCAGTAGTATGTTGGGGGCGCCAGGCCAAGAGACCCAGTACTTC. It yields the protein CASSMLGAPGQETQYF.

This clone was detected only once. V gene TRBV19 combines with J gene TRBJ2-3; TRBD2 aligns across 10 bases. The V segment lost 3 bases and the J segment 5 bases; nucleotides outside the gene matches: 11. The CDR3 spans 17 residues. Germline V lookup: CDR1 LNHDA, CDR2 SQIVND (reference sequence). CDR3: CASSISPSGRVLDTQYF. Written as DNA, the CDR3 is TGTGCCAGTAGTATCTCACCCAGCGGGAGGGTGCTAGATACGCAGTATTTT.

The J gene is TRBJ2-6, the V gene TRBV2; 8 bases agree with TRBD1. In germline, CDR1 is SNHLY, CDR2 FYNNEI. After removal of 7 bases from V and 1 base from J, the junction contained 12 bases not matched to a gene. The CDR3 covers 18 residues. CDR3 DNA sequence: TGTGCCAGCAACACCTATTCCGGGACAGGTTCTGGGGCCAACGTCCTGACTTTC. This encodes CASNTYSGTGSGANVLTF.

The rearrangement joins TRBV29-1 to TRBJ2-7, with D possibly TRBD2 on 6 matching bases. The CDR3 is 13 residues long. Germline V gene sequence: CDR1 SQVTM, CDR2 ANQGSEA. V gave up 4 bases and J gave up 2 bases, with 12 bases separating them. For the CDR3, the DNA is TGCAGCGTTGGTCCGACGGGAGCCTACGAGCAGTACTTC. Translated, it gives CSVGPTGAYEQYF.

The J gene is TRBJ2-3, the V gene TRBV7-3; TRBD2 aligns across 7 bases. V trimming: 3 bases; J trimming: 5 bases; junction bases outside the gene matches: 14. Looked up from germline, CDR1 is SGHTA and CDR2 is FQGTGA. The CDR3 runs 17 residues. For the CDR3, the DNA is TGTGCCAGCAGCTTCCTAATTGGCGGCGGGGGAAGAGATACGCAGTATTTT. Protein: CASSFLIGGGGRDTQYF. Looking up the rest from reference TRBV7-3 and TRBJ2-3 gives the full variable domain: GAGVSQTPSNKVTEKGKYVELRCDPISGHTALYWYRQSLGQGPEFLIYFQGTGAADDSGLPNDRFFAVRPEGSVSTLKIQRTERGDSAVYLCASSFLIGGGGRDTQYFGPGTRLTVL.

This sequence joins TRBV5-1 and TRBJ1-6, with 7 bases identical to TRBD1. This CDR3 has 13 residues. Germline V gene data show CDR1 as SGHRS and CDR2 as YFSETQ. V shed 0 bases and J 10 bases; nucleotides not matched to a gene: 1. In DNA, the CDR3 is TGCGCCAGCAGCTTGGGACAGGGATCACCCCTCCACTTT. It encodes CASSLGQGSPLHF. The variable domain in full, completed from reference TRBV5-1 and TRBJ1-6, reads KAGVTQTPRYLIKTRGQQVTLSCSPISGHRSVSWYQQTPGQGLQFLFEYFSETQRNKGNFPGRFSGRQFSNSRSEMNVSTLELGDSALYLCASSLGQGSPLHFGNGTRLTVT.

With respect to this clone: The junction does not match germline at one end; this may be a read error. The chain uses TRBV7-7 and TRBJ2-1; D is ambiguous. The CDR3 is 13 residues long. Germline CDR1 is SSHAT and CDR2 is FNYEAQ (reference sequence). The DNA of the CDR3 is TGTGCTAGCAGCTTAGGCCAGATCAATGAGCAGTTCTTC. It encodes CASSLGQINEQFF. Variable domain in full (rest from reference TRBV7-7 and TRBJ2-1): GAGVSQSPRYKVTKRGQDVTLRCDPISSHATLYWYQQALGQGPEFLTYFNYEAQPDKSGLPSDRFSAERPEGSISTLTIQRTEQRDSAMYRCASSLGQINEQFFGPGTRLTVL.

CDR3 DNA: TGTGCCAGCAGTTTATATCGGGGGGAGACCCAGTACTTC. Its protein is CASSLYRGETQYF. This sequence joins TRBV27 and TRBJ2-5, with a possible D match to TRBD2 (6 bases). Trimming pared 1 base from V and 5 bases from J, leaving 8 bases between. Germline V CDR1 and CDR2: MNHEY, SMNVEV (reference sequence). CDR3 length: 13 amino acids.

The chain is built from TRBV6-1 and TRBJ1-5; D ambiguous. From germline, CDR1 is MNHNS and CDR2 SASEGT. This CDR3 has 11 residues. V dropped 4 bases and J dropped 14 bases, with 12 bases sitting between them. The CDR3 sequence is CASSAYREEHF. CDR3 DNA: TGTGCCAGCAGTGCGTACCGGGAGGAGCATTTT.